This T cell receptor beta chain was sequenced for a study of T cell repertoires in cytomegalovirus infection. Study in general: Public TCR beta signatures indicated both CMV infection and matching HLA type.

TCRdb processed the reads anew with MiXCR; each CDR3 protein has one entry. The sample has around 330,000 distinct CDR3 sequences, 15% to 20% seen once. The table lists this clonotype with many counts. What it binds is not known. Study observations and caveats: Within the response measured ex vivo, HLA-C-restricted CMV-specific TCR beta clonotypes were dominant.

CDR1 and CDR2 (germline): MDHEN, SYDVKM. This CDR3 spans 13 amino acids. Losses at the gene ends were 10 bases for V and 12 bases for J; bases not matched to a gene: 16. The sample consisted of PBMCs. The J gene is TRBJ2-7, the V gene TRBV28; TRBD1 matches 9 bases. The receptor was isolated from a human donor in good health (CMV status not recorded). Some clones in this sample may be carry-over from other donors' samples. The CDR3 sequence is CATRSGQGPTLYF. CDR3 bases: TGTGCCACAAGATCGGGACAGGGTCCTACGCTGTACTTC.